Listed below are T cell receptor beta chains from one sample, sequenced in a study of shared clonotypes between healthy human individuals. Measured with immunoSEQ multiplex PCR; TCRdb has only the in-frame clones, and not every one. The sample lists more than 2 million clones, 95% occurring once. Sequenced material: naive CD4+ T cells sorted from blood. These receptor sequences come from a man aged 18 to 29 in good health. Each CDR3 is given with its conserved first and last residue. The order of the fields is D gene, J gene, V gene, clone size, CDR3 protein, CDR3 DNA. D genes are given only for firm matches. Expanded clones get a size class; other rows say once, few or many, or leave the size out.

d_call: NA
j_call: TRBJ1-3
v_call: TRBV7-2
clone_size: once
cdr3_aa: CASSLISGNTIYF
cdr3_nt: TGTGCCAGCAGCCTTATCTCTGGAAACACCATATATTTT

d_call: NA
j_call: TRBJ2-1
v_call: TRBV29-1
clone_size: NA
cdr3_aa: CSVPQRVYNEQFF
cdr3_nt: TGCAGCGTTCCCCAGCGGGTATACAATGAGCAGTTCTTC

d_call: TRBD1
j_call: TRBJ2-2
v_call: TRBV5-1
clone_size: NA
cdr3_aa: CASSPGTDSNTGELFF
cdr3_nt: TGCGCCAGCAGCCCCGGGACAGATTCGAACACCGGGGAGCTGTTTTTT

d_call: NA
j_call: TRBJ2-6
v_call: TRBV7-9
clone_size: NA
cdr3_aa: CASSVPRAVNASGANVLTF
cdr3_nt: TGTGCCAGCAGCGTTCCCCGGGCAGTCAACGCCTCTGGGGCCAACGTCCTGACTTTC

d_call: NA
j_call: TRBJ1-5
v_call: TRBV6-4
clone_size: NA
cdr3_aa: CASSEGAGTYSNQPQHF
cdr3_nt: TGTGCCAGCAGTGAGGGGGCGGGGACCTATAGCAATCAGCCCCAGCATTTT

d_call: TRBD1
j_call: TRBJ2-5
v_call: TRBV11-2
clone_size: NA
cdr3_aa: CASSLTPQGAGETQYF
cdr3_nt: TGTGCCAGCAGCTTAACACCCCAGGGGGCTGGGGAGACCCAGTACTTC

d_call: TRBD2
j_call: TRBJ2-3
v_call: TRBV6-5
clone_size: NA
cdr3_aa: CASKPGLGNTQYF
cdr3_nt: TGTGCCAGCAAACCGGGACTAGGAAATACGCAGTATTTT

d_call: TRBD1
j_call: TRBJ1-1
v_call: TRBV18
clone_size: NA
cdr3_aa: CASSPGQALPFF
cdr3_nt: TGTGCCAGCTCTCCTGGACAGGCCTTGCCTTTCTTT

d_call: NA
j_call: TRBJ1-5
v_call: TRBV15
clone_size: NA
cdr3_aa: CATSRDTGANQPQHF
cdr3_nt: TGTGCCACCAGCAGAGATACGGGTGCCAATCAGCCCCAGCATTTT

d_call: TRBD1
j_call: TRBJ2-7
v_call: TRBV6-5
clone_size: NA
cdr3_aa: CASRTTGSYEQYF
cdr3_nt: TGTGCCAGCAGAACGACAGGGTCTTACGAGCAGTACTTC

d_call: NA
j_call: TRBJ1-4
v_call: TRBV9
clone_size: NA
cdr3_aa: CASTRNPTGINEKLFF
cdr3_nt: TGTGCCAGCACCAGAAACCCCACGGGTATCAATGAAAAACTGTTTTTT

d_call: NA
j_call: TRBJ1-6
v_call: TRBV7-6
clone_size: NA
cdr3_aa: CASSLESSHSPLHF
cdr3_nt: TGTGCCAGCAGCTTAGAATCGAGCCATTCACCCCTCCACTTT

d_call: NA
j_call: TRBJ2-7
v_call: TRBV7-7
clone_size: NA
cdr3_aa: CASSRSPGTYEQYF
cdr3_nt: TGTGCTAGCAGCCGTTCGCCAGGGACCTACGAGCAGTACTTC

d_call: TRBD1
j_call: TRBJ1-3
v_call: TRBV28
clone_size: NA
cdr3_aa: CATQGVVSGNTIYF
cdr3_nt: TGTGCCACCCAGGGGGTAGTCTCTGGAAACACCATATATTTT

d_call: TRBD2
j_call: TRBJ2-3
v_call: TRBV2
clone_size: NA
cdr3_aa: CASAGAVADTQYF
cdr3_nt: TGTGCCAGCGCGGGAGCGGTGGCAGATACGCAGTATTTT

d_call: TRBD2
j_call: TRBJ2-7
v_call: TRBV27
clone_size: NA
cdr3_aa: CASSQQRRLAGPLYEQYF
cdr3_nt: TGTGCCAGCAGTCAGCAGCGCCGACTAGCGGGGCCCCTCTACGAGCAGTACTTC

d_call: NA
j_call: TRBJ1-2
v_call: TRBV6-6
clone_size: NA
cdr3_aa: CASSATDYGYTF
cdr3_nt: TGTGCCAGCAGTGCTACAGACTATGGCTACACCTTC

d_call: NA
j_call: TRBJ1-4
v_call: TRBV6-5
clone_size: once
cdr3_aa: CASSRSGEKLFF
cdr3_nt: TGTGCCAGCAGTCGATCGGGGGAAAAACTGTTTTTT

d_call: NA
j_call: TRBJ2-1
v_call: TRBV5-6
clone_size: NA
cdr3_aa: CASSPPRWGSGNEQFF
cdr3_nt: TGTGCCAGCAGCCCCCCTCGATGGGGATCGGGAAATGAGCAGTTCTTC

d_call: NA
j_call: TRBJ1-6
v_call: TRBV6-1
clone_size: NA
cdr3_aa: CASRREVDSPLHF
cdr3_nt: TGTGCCAGCCGCAGGGAGGTGGATTCACCCCTCCACTTT

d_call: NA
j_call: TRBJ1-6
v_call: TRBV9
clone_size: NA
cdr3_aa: CASSRAQNSPLHF
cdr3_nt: TGTGCCAGCAGCAGGGCACAGAATTCACCCCTCCACTTT

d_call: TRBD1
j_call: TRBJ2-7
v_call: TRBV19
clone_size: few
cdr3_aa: CASSMRGGTYEQYF
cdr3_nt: TGTGCCAGTAGTATGAGAGGGGGCACCTACGAGCAGTACTTC

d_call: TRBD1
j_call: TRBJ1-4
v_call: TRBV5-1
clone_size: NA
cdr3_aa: CASGVGGTTNEKLFF
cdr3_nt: TGCGCCAGCGGCGTAGGGGGCACAACTAATGAAAAACTGTTTTTT

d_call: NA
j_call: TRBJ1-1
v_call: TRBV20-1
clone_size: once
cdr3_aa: CSAGGQIEAFF
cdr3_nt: TGCAGTGCTGGCGGCCAGATTGAAGCTTTCTTT

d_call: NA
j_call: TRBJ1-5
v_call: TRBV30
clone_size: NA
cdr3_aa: CAWAGGLSNQPQHF
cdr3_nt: TGTGCCTGGGCTGGGGGCCTGAGCAATCAGCCCCAGCATTTT

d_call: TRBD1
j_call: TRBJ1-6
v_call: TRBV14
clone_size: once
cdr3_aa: CASRARTGANSPLHF
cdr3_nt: TGTGCCAGCAGGGCCAGGACAGGGGCTAATTCACCCCTCCACTTT

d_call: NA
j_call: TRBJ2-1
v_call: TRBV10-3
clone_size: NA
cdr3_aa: CAISDLDFGSYNEQFF
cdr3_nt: TGTGCCATCAGTGATTTGGATTTCGGCTCCTACAATGAGCAGTTCTTC

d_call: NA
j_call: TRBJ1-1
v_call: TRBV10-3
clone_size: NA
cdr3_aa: CAIRATGPGGTEAFF
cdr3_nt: TGTGCCATCAGGGCGACAGGTCCCGGGGGCACTGAAGCTTTCTTT

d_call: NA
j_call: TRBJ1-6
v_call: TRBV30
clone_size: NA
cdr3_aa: CAWRLGDIGSPLHF
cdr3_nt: TGTGCCTGGAGGCTGGGGGACATAGGATCACCCCTCCACTTT

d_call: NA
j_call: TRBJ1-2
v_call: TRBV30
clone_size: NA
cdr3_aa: CAWSGTRRAGYTF
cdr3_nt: TGTGCCTGGAGCGGGACACGCAGGGCAGGCTACACCTTC

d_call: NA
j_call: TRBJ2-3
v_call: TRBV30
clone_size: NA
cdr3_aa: CAWGDGGPADTQYF
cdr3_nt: TGTGCCTGGGGTGATGGAGGGCCCGCAGATACGCAGTATTTT

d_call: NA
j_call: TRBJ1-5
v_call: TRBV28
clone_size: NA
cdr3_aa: CASSFLQGGNQPQHF
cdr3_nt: TGTGCCAGCAGTTTCTTACAGGGAGGCAATCAGCCCCAGCATTTT

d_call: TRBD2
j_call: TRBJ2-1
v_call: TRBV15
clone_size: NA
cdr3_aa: CATSRDRGLAGGPSYNEQFF
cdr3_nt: TGTGCCACCAGCAGAGATCGTGGACTAGCGGGGGGGCCGAGCTACAATGAGCAGTTCTTC

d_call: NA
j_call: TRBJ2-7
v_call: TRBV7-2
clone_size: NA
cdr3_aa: CASRQSSVSSYEQYF
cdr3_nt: TGTGCCAGCAGACAAAGTAGCGTTAGCTCCTACGAGCAGTACTTC

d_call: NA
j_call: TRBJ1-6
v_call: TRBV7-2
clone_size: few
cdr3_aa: CASSLDSPLHF
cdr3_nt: TGTGCCAGCAGCCTAGATTCACCCCTCCACTTT

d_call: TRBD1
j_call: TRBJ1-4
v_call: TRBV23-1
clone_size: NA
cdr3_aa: CASSPTGGLEKLFF
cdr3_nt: TGCGCCAGCAGTCCCACAGGGGGCCTGGAAAAACTGTTTTTT

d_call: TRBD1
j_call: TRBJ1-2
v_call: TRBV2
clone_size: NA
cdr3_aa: CASSAGTGDPIGGYTF
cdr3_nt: TGTGCCAGCAGCGCCGGGACAGGCGACCCGATCGGTGGCTACACCTTC

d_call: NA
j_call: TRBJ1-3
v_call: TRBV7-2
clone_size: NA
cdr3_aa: CASRSIISGNTIYF
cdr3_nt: TGTGCCAGCCGCAGTATTATCTCTGGAAACACCATATATTTT

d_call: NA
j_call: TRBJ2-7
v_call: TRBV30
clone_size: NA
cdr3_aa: CAWSRGSDYEQYF
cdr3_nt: TGTGCCTGGTCCCGGGGGTCAGACTACGAGCAGTACTTC

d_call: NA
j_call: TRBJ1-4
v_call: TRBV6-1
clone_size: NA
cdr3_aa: CASSEAGTWGEKLFF
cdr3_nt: TGTGCCAGCAGTGAAGCAGGGACATGGGGAGAAAAACTGTTTTTT

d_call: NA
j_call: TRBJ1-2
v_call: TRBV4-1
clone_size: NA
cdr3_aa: CASSQARDRRINYGYTF
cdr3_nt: TGCGCCAGCAGCCAAGCCCGGGACCGACGCATTAACTATGGCTACACCTTC

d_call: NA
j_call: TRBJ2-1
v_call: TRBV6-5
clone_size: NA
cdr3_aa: CASSYGAFLNNEQFF
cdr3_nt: TGTGCCAGCAGTTACGGTGCTTTTCTCAACAATGAGCAGTTCTTC

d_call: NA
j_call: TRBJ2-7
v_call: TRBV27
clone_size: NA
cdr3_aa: CASSPGLGSVYEQYF
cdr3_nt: TGTGCCAGCAGTCCGGGTTTGGGTAGTGTATACGAGCAGTACTTC